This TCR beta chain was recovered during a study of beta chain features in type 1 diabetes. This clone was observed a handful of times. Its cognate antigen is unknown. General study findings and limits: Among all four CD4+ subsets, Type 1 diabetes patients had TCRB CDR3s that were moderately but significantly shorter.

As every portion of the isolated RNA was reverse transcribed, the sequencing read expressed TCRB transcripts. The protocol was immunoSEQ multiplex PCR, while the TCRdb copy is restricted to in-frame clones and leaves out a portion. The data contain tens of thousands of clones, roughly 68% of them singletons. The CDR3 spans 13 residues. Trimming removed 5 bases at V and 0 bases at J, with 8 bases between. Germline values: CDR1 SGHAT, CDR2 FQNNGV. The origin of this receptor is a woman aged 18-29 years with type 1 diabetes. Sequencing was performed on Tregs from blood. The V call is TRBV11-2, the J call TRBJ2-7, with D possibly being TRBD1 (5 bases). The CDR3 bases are TGTGCCAGCAGCACAGGACCCTCCTACGAGCAGTACTTC. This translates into CASSTGPSYEQYF. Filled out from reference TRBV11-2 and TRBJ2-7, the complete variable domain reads EAGVAQSPRYKIIEKRQSVAFWCNPISGHATLYWYQQILGQGPKLLIQFQNNGVVDDSQLPKDRFSAERLKGVDSTLKIQPAKLEDSAVYLCASSTGPSYEQYFGPGTRLTVT.